This TCR beta chain was recovered during a study of blood T cell repertoires in COVID-19. On the study more broadly: The United States, Italy and Spain provided the acute and convalescent COVID-19 samples. PBMCs, B-cell-depleted T cells, or T cells provided the cDNA or gDNA that made up the material.

The table lists this clone with a count of one. Authors' processing steps: Amplification of reference gene primers provided the estimated nucleated cell counts. The protocol was immunoSEQ multiplex PCR, while the TCRdb copy is restricted to in-frame clones and leaves out a portion. From that table come the V and J calls and clone size; the DNA was used to work out D and trimming. The sample records roughly 330,000 clones, approximately 86% being singletons. Trimming stripped 3 bases from V and 2 bases from J, with 8 bases between. The CDR3 has 15 residues. Germline V CDR1 and CDR2: MNHEY, SMNVEV (reference sequence). One Seattle source followed patients from active infection through their disease course.

The rearrangement joins TRBV27 to TRBJ2-6, with D perhaps matching TRBD2 (5 bases). This TCR derives from a man in his thirties or forties with COVID-19, enrolled during active disease. The source material was peripheral blood. The CDR3 loop is CASSFPGAGANVLTF. CDR3 nucleotide sequence: TGTGCCAGCAGTTTCCCCGGGGCTGGGGCCAACGTCCTGACTTTC.